This T cell receptor beta chain is from a study of lymphopenia after photon versus proton radiotherapy. Study-level results: Post-nadir TCR diversity decline inversely tracked overall survival among those who died. Relative stability marked proton patients; photon patients lost diversity and naive cells. After lymphocyte nadir, photon-treated repertoires showed oligoclonal expansion, especially CD8+ Temra.

The method was immunoSEQ multiplex PCR; TCRdb's version includes in-frame clones alone and lacks a portion of them. Seen here are approximately 35,000 clones, 90% observed once, and the top ten hold 6.8%. V dropped 1 base and J dropped 12 bases, with 12 bases sitting between them. Germline loops: CDR1 DFQATT, CDR2 SNEGSKA (reference sequence). The CDR3 totals 11 residues. This clone was observed a handful of times. Its cognate antigen is unknown. This TCR came from a woman in her 50s with pancreatic cancer. This material consisted of peripheral blood, taken from a patient treated with photon-based radiotherapy. The rearrangement links TRBV20-1 to TRBJ1-2, with D possibly being TRBD1 (5 bases). CDR3 sequence: CSARGTGGDTF. As DNA, the CDR3 is TGCAGTGCTAGAGGAACAGGTGGGGACACCTTC.